The 28 T cell receptor beta chains below were found in one sample sequenced in a study of technical replicates of blood from several donors. Assay used: immunoSEQ multiplex PCR; TCRdb lists only in-frame clones, some missing. The table shows around 75,000 clones, with about 90% occurring only once. Input material: T cells isolated from PBMCs. The receptors derive from a human donor in good health.

V gene TRBV7-2 combines with J gene TRBJ1-5; no reliable D call. The germline V gene has CDR1 SGHTA and CDR2 FQGNSA. V lost 1 base and J 5 bases, leaving 6 bases between the germline ends. The CDR3 runs 13 residues. CDR3 amino acids: CASSLERDQPQHF. The CDR3 DNA follows: TGTGCCAGCAGCTTAGAGAGGGATCAGCCCCAGCATTTT.

This rearrangement joins TRBV5-1 to TRBJ1-5; 9 nucleotides agree with TRBD1. The CDR3 runs 15 residues. The V segment lost 5 bases and the J segment 4 bases; nucleotides outside the gene matches: 7. Germline assignment: CDR1 SGHRS and CDR2 YFSETQ. CDR3 loop: CASSYGTGQNQPQHF. The CDR3 bases are TGCGCCAGCAGTTATGGGACAGGGCAAAATCAGCCCCAGCATTTT.

The gene calls are TRBV5-1 and TRBJ2-2; D ambiguous. Germline V gives CDR1 SGHRS, CDR2 YFSETQ. The CDR3 covers 17 residues. With 2 bases removed from V and 4 bases from J, the gap between germline ends came to 18 bases. The CDR3 nucleotides are TGCGCCAGCAGCTTTATCTCACTTAGCTCCACCACCGGGGAGCTGTTTTTT. Amino acid sequence: CASSFISLSSTTGELFF.

The rearrangement uses TRBV27 and TRBJ1-1, with D perhaps matching TRBD1 (6 bases). CDR3 length: 18 amino acids. CDR1 and CDR2 (germline): MNHEY, SMNVEV (reference sequence). The V gene lost 2 bases and the J gene lost 1 base, with 20 bases spanning the gap. The CDR3 region has the DNA TGTGCCAGCAGTTTAATCGTAATTAGGGGGTGGGAGAACACTGAAGCTTTCTTT. Its translation is CASSLIVIRGWENTEAFF.

The gene calls are TRBV6-1 and TRBJ1-4; weak D call: TRBD1 (5 bases). This CDR3 is built from 14 residues. V shed 3 bases and J shed 7 bases, with 12 bases lying between them. The V gene's germline CDR1 is MNHNS and CDR2 SASEGT. The CDR3 DNA reads TGTGCCAGCAGTGAGCAGGGAGGAGTTGAAAAACTGTTTTTT. Protein sequence: CASSEQGGVEKLFF.

Points on this clone: The sample carries other DNA sequences with the same CDR3. The chain has TRBV27 and TRBJ2-7, with D possibly being TRBD1 (6 bases). The germline V and J ends were trimmed by 5 bases and 1 base, with 9 bases remaining between them. The germline CDR1 and CDR2 sequences are MNHEY and SMNVEV (reference sequence). The CDR3 has 13 amino acids. The DNA of the CDR3 is TGTGCCAGCAGTCTCAGGGGTTCCTACGAGCAGTACTTC. Amino acids: CASSLRGSYEQYF.

J is TRBJ1-1 and V is TRBV6-6; 7 bases match TRBD1. With V trimmed by 4 bases and J by 4 bases, 12 bases remained unmatched. Germline loops: CDR1 MNHNY, CDR2 SVGAGI (reference sequence). The CDR3 is 16 amino acids. The CDR3 DNA reads TGTGCCAGCAGTTCGGGCAGGGGGAAGCGGATCACTGAAGCTTTCTTT. It is translated as CASSSGRGKRITEAFF.

This chain uses TRBV9 with TRBJ2-3; TRBD2 aligns across 7 bases. The CDR3 contains 14 residues. Unmatched junction bases numbered 5, after V lost 3 bases and J lost 4 bases. Germline V gene sequence: CDR1 SGDLS, CDR2 YYNGEE. CDR3 residues: CASSDLAESDTQYF. CDR3 nucleotide sequence: TGTGCCAGCAGCGACCTAGCGGAATCAGATACGCAGTATTTT. The full variable domain, in which reference TRBV9 and TRBJ2-3 provide the parts outside the CDR3, is DSGVTQTPKHLITATGQRVTLRCSPRSGDLSVYWYQQSLDQGLQFLIQYYNGEERAKGNILERFSAQQFPDLHSELNLSSLELGDSALYFCASSDLAESDTQYFGPGTRLTVL.

The rearrangement joins TRBV11-3 to TRBJ2-5; 10 bases map to TRBD2. The V gene end was trimmed by 2 bases and the J gene end by 4 bases; junction bases not matched to a gene: 1. The germline V gene has CDR1 SGHNT and CDR2 YENEEA. The CDR3 sequence is 14 residues long. This CDR3 is CASSLSSGGETQYF. The CDR3 coding sequence is TGTGCCAGCAGCTTATCTAGCGGGGGAGAGACCCAGTACTTC.

The V call is TRBV7-9, the J call TRBJ1-2; 10 nucleotides align to TRBD1. The CDR3 totals 15 residues. CDR1 is SEHNR and CDR2 is FQNEAQ in the germline V gene (reference sequence). With 3 bases clipped from V and 6 bases from J, the junction kept 7 bases outside the gene matches. The CDR3 sequence is CASSFGSTGGDGYTF. The CDR3 coding sequence is TGTGCCAGCAGCTTCGGCTCGACAGGGGGCGATGGCTACACCTTC.

The chain uses TRBV28 and TRBJ1-5, with unresolved D. The V end was cut by 6 bases, the J end by 1 base, with 10 bases between. The CDR3 is 14 residues long. Germline assignment: CDR1 MDHEN and CDR2 SYDVKM. CDR3 bases: TGTGCCAGCAGGGAACACGGGAGCAATCAGCCCCAGCATTTT. Translating gives CASREHGSNQPQHF.

The chain joins TRBV7-9 to TRBJ2-7, with a tentative D call TRBD1 (5 bases). V gave up 0 bases and J gave up 1 base, with 7 bases separating them. The CDR3 contains 14 residues. The germline gives CDR1 SEHNR, CDR2 FQNEAQ (reference sequence). The CDR3 loop is CASSLAGRSYEQYF. The CDR3 DNA reads TGTGCCAGCAGCTTAGCGGGGCGGTCCTACGAGCAGTACTTC.

This clone was seen only once. The chain has TRBV28 and TRBJ2-7; no clear D. The V and J ends lost 9 bases and 2 bases respectively, with 14 bases between them. Germline V gives CDR1 MDHEN, CDR2 SYDVKM. CDR3 length equals 13 residues. The DNA for the CDR3 is TGTGCCAGTCGAACTTTTTTTACCTACGAGCAGTACTTC. Translating gives CASRTFFTYEQYF.

This chain uses TRBV5-1 with TRBJ1-5; 10 bases line up with TRBD1. V shed 4 bases and J 5 bases; nucleotides not matched to a gene: 3. This CDR3 is 14 amino acids long. Germline V gives CDR1 SGHRS, CDR2 YFSETQ. CDR3 sequence (DNA): TGCGCCAGCAGCCCGGGGACAGGGGATCAGCCCCAGCATTTT. Its protein is CASSPGTGDQPQHF. Full variable domain (rest looked up from reference TRBV5-1 and TRBJ1-5): KAGVTQTPRYLIKTRGQQVTLSCSPISGHRSVSWYQQTPGQGLQFLFEYFSETQRNKGNFPGRFSGRQFSNSRSEMNVSTLELGDSALYLCASSPGTGDQPQHFGDGTRLSIL.

The chain recombines TRBV30 with TRBJ1-5, with 9 bases that match TRBD1. This CDR3 contains 14 residues. The germline V gene has CDR1 GTSNPN and CDR2 SVGIG (reference sequence). Trimming removed 5 bases from V and 5 bases from J; junction bases left unmatched: 7. The CDR3 DNA reads TGTGCCTGGGGTACCGGGACAGGGTATCAGCCCCAGCATTTT. It encodes CAWGTGTGYQPQHF.

CDR3 in amino acids: CASSERGRDTIYF. The CDR3 bases are TGTGCCAGCAGTGAGCGGGGTAGAGACACCATATATTTT. V and J are TRBV2 and TRBJ1-3; D ambiguous. The CDR3 length is 13 residues. V was clipped by 3 bases and J by 8 bases, with 11 bases between them. CDR1 is SNHLY, CDR2 FYNNEI, per germline.

This clone came up once. The chain carries TRBV11-2 and TRBJ2-1; perhaps TRBD2 as D (6 bases). The CDR3 is 16 residues long. Germline loops: CDR1 SGHAT, CDR2 FQNNGV. The V and J ends lost 1 base and 7 bases respectively, with 17 bases between them. CDR3 loop: CASSLAGSSDWNEQFF. DNA of the CDR3: TGTGCCAGCAGCTTAGCTGGGTCTAGCGACTGGAATGAGCAGTTCTTC. Variable domain in full (rest from reference TRBV11-2 and TRBJ2-1): EAGVAQSPRYKIIEKRQSVAFWCNPISGHATLYWYQQILGQGPKLLIQFQNNGVVDDSQLPKDRFSAERLKGVDSTLKIQPAKLEDSAVYLCASSLAGSSDWNEQFFGPGTRLTVL.

Here the CDR3 DNA reads TGTGCCAGCAGTTCCGGAAAGGCGGGGGTTAATCAGCCCCAGCATTTT. Protein product: CASSSGKAGVNQPQHF. V is TRBV28 and J is TRBJ1-5; D perhaps matches TRBD1 (5 bases). This CDR3 region has 16 residues. Germline V CDR1 and CDR2: MDHEN, SYDVKM. V lost 4 bases to trimming and J lost 4 bases, with 17 bases between them.

This rearrangement joins TRBV7-9 to TRBJ2-5; possible D gene TRBD1, 6 bases. Germline loops: CDR1 SEHNR, CDR2 FQNEAQ (reference sequence). The V end was cut by 3 bases, the J end by 4 bases, with 15 bases between. The CDR3 totals 15 residues. The CDR3 DNA is TGTGCCAGCAGCTTGGTGCAGGGGCTAGGAGAGACCCAGTACTTC. This codes for CASSLVQGLGETQYF.

Only one count was recorded for this clone. The chain couples TRBV7-8 to TRBJ2-2; D remains ambiguous. V was pared by 1 base and J by 5 bases, with 8 bases between. Germline V lookup: CDR1 SGHVS, CDR2 FQNEAQ. This CDR3 region has 14 residues. In DNA, the CDR3 is TGTGCCAGCAGCTTAGTAGTCCGAACCGGGGAGCTGTTTTTT. It encodes CASSLVVRTGELFF.

V is TRBV9 and J is TRBJ1-1; 12 bases fit TRBD1. The CDR3 is 14 amino acids. Per germline, CDR1 SGDLS and CDR2 YYNGEE. Trimming cost V 3 bases and J 5 bases; bases outside gene matches: 2. As DNA, the CDR3 is TGTGCCAGCAGCGGGGACAGGGGGCGGACTGAAGCTTTCTTT. This sequence encodes CASSGDRGRTEAFF.

The rearrangement links TRBV7-5 to TRBJ2-1; TRBD2 is the table's D call and was not checked against the DNA. TRBV7-5 is assigned pseudogene status. This CDR3 is built from 15 residues. Written as DNA, the CDR3 is TGTGTCAGAAGCTTGACTAGCGGGGGCTACAATGAGCAGTTCTTC. It yields the protein CVRSLTSGGYNEQFF.

The chain joins TRBV30 to TRBJ2-3, with 8 bases matching TRBD2. Germline CDR1 and CDR2: GTSNPN and SVGIG (reference sequence). J lost 6 bases, V lost 2 bases, and 16 bases had no gene match. The CDR3 runs to 17 residues. The CDR3, as DNA: TGTGCCTGGAGTCGCACTCCTCCGGGACTAGTTGGTGATACGCAGTATTTT. It encodes CAWSRTPPGLVGDTQYF.

The chain carries TRBV2 and TRBJ2-5; 8 bases align to TRBD1. V lost 6 bases to trimming and J lost 1 base; unmatched junction nucleotides: 4. CDR3 length: 14 residues. Per germline, CDR1 SNHLY and CDR2 FYNNEI. CDR3 coding DNA: TGTGCCAGCAGCGCCGACAGGGGCCAAGAGACCCAGTACTTC. Translated, it gives CASSADRGQETQYF.

The rearrangement joins TRBV7-8 to TRBJ2-7, with a possible D match to TRBD2 (6 bases). The V and J ends lost 7 bases and 3 bases respectively, with 19 bases between them. This CDR3 spans 15 amino acids. The germline gives CDR1 SGHVS, CDR2 FQNEAQ. The CDR3 region is CASTPVAGLDYEQYF. The CDR3 coding sequence is TGTGCCAGCACTCCAGTGGCGGGGTTGGACTACGAGCAGTACTTC.

The chain combines TRBV2 with TRBJ2-7; D not certain. CDR1 is SNHLY, CDR2 FYNNEI, per germline. Between the trimmed V and J ends, which lost 1 base and 6 bases, there was a span of 7 bases. The CDR3 is 12 amino acids. The CDR3 DNA sequence: TGTGCCAGCAGTGAAGTAGCCCCCGAGCAGTACTTC. It yields the protein CASSEVAPEQYF.

The DNA of the CDR3 is TGTGCCAGCAGCCTAACAGGGGGTGAGGAAAAACTGTTTTTT. It specifies CASSLTGGEEKLFF. V is TRBV7-6 and J is TRBJ1-4; 8 bases are shared with TRBD1. Germline V gene sequence: CDR1 SGHVS, CDR2 FNYEAQ. V gave up 5 bases and J gave up 8 bases; unmatched junction bases: 7. The CDR3 is made up of 14 amino acids.

The CDR3 loop reads CASSPREGRYGYTF. CDR3 sequence (DNA): TGTGCCAGCTCACCACGGGAAGGGAGGTATGGCTACACCTTC. The chain couples TRBV18 to TRBJ1-2; D unresolved. Deletions cut 1 base from V and 5 bases from J, with 11 bases between. This CDR3 spans 14 amino acids. CDR1 is KGHSH and CDR2 is LQKENI in the germline V gene.